Each of the 22 T cell receptor beta chains below was sequenced from the same sample in a study of neurological immune-mediated disorders. Each CDR3 protein gets one entry after TCRdb re-called the 5' RACE reads with MiXCR. The sample carries approximately 82,000 distinct CDR3 sequences, approximately 13% recorded once. Specified time point: longitudinal time-point 2. Sequencing was done on a sample of PBMCs. The receptor source for this set is a female donor with HTLV-1-associated myelopathy (HAM/TSP).

The sample holds many counts of this clonotype. The gene calls are TRBV10-3 and TRBJ1-4; no clear D gene. Trimming took off 11 bases at V and 0 bases at J, with 19 bases between the two ends. There are 16 residues in the CDR3. Germline CDR1 ENHRY, CDR2 SYGVKD. The CDR3 DNA follows: TGTGCCCCACCCTCGGACCATCTTGCAACTAATGAAAAACTGTTTTTT. This gives the protein CAPPSDHLATNEKLFF.

At least ten counts were recorded for this clonotype. The gene calls are TRBV20-1 and TRBJ2-1, with 10 bases matching TRBD1. The CDR3 is 12 amino acids. Germline loops: CDR1 DFQATT, CDR2 SNEGSKA (reference sequence). The junction had 2 bases not matched to a gene; V was cut back by 6 bases and J by 6 bases. For the CDR3, the DNA is TGCAGTGCGGGACAGGGGTTCAATGAGCAGTTCTTC. It translates to CSAGQGFNEQFF.

The table lists this clonotype with many counts. The rearrangement uses TRBV11-2 and TRBJ2-1, with D tentatively TRBD2 (6 bases). Trimming shortened V by 6 bases and J by 2 bases, and 17 bases separated the two germline ends. The CDR3 is made up of 16 amino acids. Germline V gene lookup returns CDR1 SGHAT and CDR2 FQNNGV. The CDR3 loop reads CASSLTGRGAYNEQFF. CDR3 nucleotides: TGTGCCAGCAGTCTAACGGGGCGGGGAGCCTACAATGAGCAGTTCTTC. The variable domain in full, completed from reference TRBV11-2 and TRBJ2-1, reads EAGVAQSPRYKIIEKRQSVAFWCNPISGHATLYWYQQILGQGPKLLIQFQNNGVVDDSQLPKDRFSAERLKGVDSTLKIQPAKLEDSAVYLCASSLTGRGAYNEQFFGPGTRLTVL.

Concerning this clonotype itself: A much more abundant neighbour one base away suggests this may be a read error. V and J are TRBV5-1 and TRBJ1-4, with a weak D call TRBD1 (5 bases). The CDR3 contains 17 residues. The germline V gene encodes CDR1 SGHRS and CDR2 YFSETQ. CDR3 nucleotides: TGCGCCAGCAGCTGGGGCCCCACTAGAGGACCTAATGAAAATCTGTTTTTT. This gives the protein CASSWGPTRGPNENLFF.

At least ten counts were recorded for this clonotype. V and J are TRBV11-3 and TRBJ2-2; the D is unclear. This CDR3 contains 14 residues. The V gene's germline CDR1 is SGHNT and CDR2 YENEEA. The germline V and J ends were trimmed by 4 bases and 2 bases, with 8 bases remaining between them. Here the CDR3 DNA reads TGTGCCAGCAGCTCTACGGGCAACACCGGGGAGCTGTTTTTT. Translated: CASSSTGNTGELFF.

V and J are TRBV6-5 and TRBJ2-1, with D perhaps assigned TRBD1 or TRBD2 (6 bases each). Germline lookup yields CDR1 MNHEY and CDR2 SVGAGI. This CDR3 region has 16 residues. V was trimmed by 0 bases and J by 7 bases, leaving 16 bases between them. The CDR3 is CASSYSYGGARNEQFF. CDR3 DNA sequence: TGTGCCAGCAGTTACTCGTACGGGGGCGCGAGAAATGAGCAGTTCTTC.

This clonotype was observed many times. The rearrangement uses TRBV20-1 and TRBJ2-7; D is uncertain. The ends were cut back, 0 bases at V and 2 bases at J, with 14 bases in the middle. This CDR3 spans 15 amino acids. Germline CDR1 is DFQATT and CDR2 is SNEGSKA (reference sequence). The CDR3 loop reads CSAREGSSTTYEQYF. The CDR3 DNA follows: TGCAGTGCTAGAGAGGGCAGTTCGACAACCTACGAGCAGTACTTC.

With respect to this clonotype: This may arise from a read error, as a much more abundant clone is one base away. The J gene is TRBJ2-7, the V gene TRBV5-1, with TRBD1 identical over 8 bases. This CDR3 comprises 16 residues. Germline V gives CDR1 SGHRS, CDR2 YFSETQ. CDR3 coding DNA: TGCACCAGCACCGAAAACATACCCGGACAGGGCTCCGAGCAGTACTTC. Amino acid sequence: CTSTENIPGQGSEQYF.

The table lists this clonotype with many counts. The J gene is TRBJ2-2, the V gene TRBV4-1, with 9 bases fitting TRBD2. The length of the CDR3 is 17 residues. J was trimmed by 5 bases and V by 0 bases; bases with no gene match: 7. From germline, CDR1 is MGHRA and CDR2 YSYEKL. CDR3 sequence reads: CASSQDSSLAGTGELFF. The CDR3, as DNA: TGCGCCAGCAGCCAAGATAGTAGTCTAGCGGGGACCGGGGAGCTGTTTTTT.

This clonotype was recorded many times. V gene TRBV20-1 combines with J gene TRBJ2-7, with 8 bases that match TRBD2. V dropped 3 bases and J dropped 1; count of bases not matched to a gene: 5. The V gene's germline CDR1 is DFQATT and CDR2 SNEGSKA (reference sequence). There are 14 residues in the CDR3. CDR3 sequence reads: CSASRPSGSYEQYF. The CDR3 DNA sequence: TGCAGTGCTAGTAGGCCTAGCGGGTCCTACGAGCAGTACTTC.

The sample holds many counts of this clonotype. The chain carries TRBV21-1 and TRBJ2-6. TRBV21-1 is a known pseudogene. The CDR3 covers 16 residues. CDR3 nucleotide sequence: TGTGCCAGCAGCAATTTTAGGTGGACTGGGGCCAACGTCCTGACTTTC. Its protein product is CASSNFRWTGANVLTF.

The sample holds many counts of this clonotype. The chain employs TRBV28 and TRBJ2-5, with 7 bases aligning to TRBD1. Trimming took 3 bases from V and 1 from J; bases not matched to a gene: 5. The CDR3 extends over 15 amino acids. Germline V gene lookup returns CDR1 MDHEN and CDR2 SYDVKM. The CDR3 coding sequence is TGTGCCAGCAGTTTGAATTCAGGGGGCCAAGAGACCCAGTACTTC. Translating gives CASSLNSGGQETQYF.

This clonotype occurred a few times. CDR3 sequence (DNA): TGTGCCAGCAGTCGAACTAGCGGGGGCAGCACCGGGGAGCTGTTTTTT. It yields the protein CASSRTSGGSTGELFF. This rearrangement joins TRBV7-2 to TRBJ2-2, with 11 bases lining up with TRBD2. This CDR3 has 16 amino acids. Germline V gives CDR1 SGHTA, CDR2 FQGNSA. The J segment lost 4 bases and the V segment lost 6 bases, leaving 7 bases of the junction unmatched.

At least ten counts were recorded for this clonotype. This chain links TRBV5-1 with TRBJ2-1; 9 bases match TRBD1. In germline, CDR1 is SGHRS, CDR2 YFSETQ. CDR3 length equals 16 residues. V lost 4 bases to trimming and J lost 0 bases; unmatched junction nucleotides: 5. The chain's CDR3 is CASSLTGGLSYNEQFF. In DNA, the CDR3 is TGCGCCAGCAGCCTGACAGGGGGTCTCTCCTACAATGAGCAGTTCTTC.

As to this clonotype: One end of the junction is discordant with germline, which a read error may explain. The chain has TRBV5-1 and TRBJ2-1, with D perhaps matching TRBD1 (5 bases). CDR1 and CDR2 (germline): SGHRS, YFSETQ. CDR3 size: 14 residues. This CDR3 is CANSPLGVGGEQFF. The CDR3 bases are TGCGCCAACAGCCCGTTAGGGGTTGGCGGTGAGCAGTTCTTC.

This clonotype was counted many times. V usage is TRBV21-1 and J usage is TRBJ2-6; TRBD1, the D gene given by the table, was not confirmed from the DNA. TRBV21-1 is listed as a pseudogene. The CDR3 is 16 residues long. The DNA for the CDR3 is TGTGCCAGCAGAGGGACAGGGGTGACCGGGGCCAACGTCCTGACTTTC. Translating it yields CASRGTGVTGANVLTF.

This clonotype came up many times. This chain joins TRBV20-1 and TRBJ2-1; 12 bases map to TRBD2. The CDR3 has 14 amino acids. The ends lost 6 bases at V and 6 bases at J; junction bases unmatched: 6. Germline CDR1 reads DFQATT; CDR2 reads SNEGSKA (reference sequence). CDR3 amino acids: CSAAGLAGVNEQFF. The DNA for the CDR3 is TGCAGTGCCGCGGGACTAGCGGGTGTCAATGAGCAGTTCTTC.

A word on this clonotype: A read error is possible here, since a much larger clone lies one base away. The V call is TRBV25-1, the J call TRBJ1-1, with D unclear. V was cut by 10 bases and J by 7 bases, with 19 bases left in between. Germline V gene sequence: CDR1 MGHDK, CDR2 SYGVNS. This CDR3 has 13 amino acids. The CDR3 DNA is TGTGCCAACCTCCTCAGGCGGGAGTTTGAAGCTTTCTTT. Amino acid sequence: CANLLRREFEAFF.

This clonotype showed up many times. The chain recombines TRBV5-4 with TRBJ2-3; 8 bases match TRBD2. This CDR3 is built from 14 residues. Germline V gives CDR1 SGHNT, CDR2 YYREEE (reference sequence). Losses at the gene ends were 6 bases for V and 2 bases for J; bases not matched to a gene: 5. The CDR3 loop reads CASKLAGTTDTQYF. The CDR3 coding sequence is TGTGCCAGCAAGTTAGCGGGGACCACAGATACGCAGTATTTT.

This clonotype was counted at least ten times. The J gene is TRBJ1-1, the V gene TRBV29-1; possible D gene TRBD1, 6 bases. The germline V gene encodes CDR1 SQVTM and CDR2 ANQGSEA. The CDR3 is 13 residues long. V gave up 5 bases and J gave up 2 bases, with 12 bases separating them. The chain's CDR3 is CSVTGRINTEAFF. In DNA, the CDR3 is TGCAGCGTTACAGGGAGGATCAACACTGAAGCTTTCTTT. Using reference TRBV29-1 and TRBJ1-1 for the parts outside the CDR3, the full variable domain is SAVISQKPSRDICQRGTSLTIQCQVDSQVTMMFWYRQQPGQSLTLIATANQGSEATYESGFVIDKFPISRPNLTFSTLTVSNMSPEDSSIYLCSVTGRINTEAFFGQGTRLTVV.

The genes are TRBV6-1 and TRBJ2-2; D unclear. V was cut by 6 bases and J by 7 bases, with 9 bases left in between. Germline assignment: CDR1 MNHNS and CDR2 SASEGT. The CDR3 consists of 12 residues. The CDR3 DNA is TGTGCCAGCAGGGTGTCAAGCGGGGAGCTGTTTTTT. This translates into CASRVSSGELFF.

In its sample, this clonotype was seen many times. The chain is built from TRBV12-3 or TRBV12-4 and TRBJ2-3, with 11 bases identical to TRBD2. Germline trimming cut 6 bases from V and 5 bases from J; bases unmatched to any gene: 10. CDR3 size: 16 residues. This CDR3 reads CASRLIAGGPKDTQYF. The CDR3 DNA is TGTGCCAGCAGACTCATAGCGGGGGGGCCAAAAGATACGCAGTATTTT.